This is a list of T cell receptor beta chains from one sample in a study of blood T cells in healthy people across ages. TCRdb reanalysed the 5' RACE reads using MiXCR and keeps one entry per CDR3 protein. The top ten hold roughly an eighth of the sample, which has some 900,000 distinct CDR3 sequences, under 50% seen once. The sample consisted of blood. Source of these receptors: a man under 40 in good health. Each CDR3 is given without its conserved first and last residue. Each record gives: J gene, V gene, D gene, CDR3 protein. D genes are given only for firm matches.

>TRBJ2-7|TRBV6-1|-
ASITGANEQY
>TRBJ1-4|TRBV4-3|-
ASSQNAGQGNEKLF
>-|TRBV3-1|TRBD1
ASSHGQGRNEQY
>TRBJ2-5|TRBV19|TRBD2
ASSAWRAGAETQY
>TRBJ2-7|TRBV28|-
ATRGRTAFEQY
>TRBJ2-7|TRBV24-1|TRBD1
ATSDPGQNYEQY
>TRBJ2-3|TRBV27|-
ASSLIRGSLSTDTQY
>TRBJ2-7|TRBV7-9|-
ASSLNLGQSYEQY
>TRBJ2-3|TRBV3-1|TRBD2
ASSQRTSGPDTQY
>TRBJ2-5|TRBV20-1|TRBD1
SASRTGGGEETQY
>TRBJ1-1|TRBV20-1|-
SAIPGQNTEAF
>TRBJ1-2|TRBV20-1|TRBD1
SARAQGYYGYT
>TRBJ2-5|TRBV30|-
AWSLETQY
>TRBJ1-1|TRBV12-3/TRBV12-4|TRBD1
ASSSYRGGTEAF
>TRBJ2-2|TRBV12-3/TRBV12-4|TRBD2
ASSLGPLRTSGGLNTGELF
>-|TRBV29-1|-
SVEDRDRNNEQY
>TRBJ2-7|TRBV6-2/TRBV6-3|-
ASSWSAYEQY
>TRBJ2-7|TRBV20-1|-
SARVRSSYEQY
>TRBJ2-5|TRBV2|-
ASSKQGTLQETQY
>TRBJ1-5|TRBV6-2/TRBV6-3|-
ASRPLPGLIKSDQPQH
>TRBJ1-1|TRBV7-9|TRBD1
TTRIMDRRRAF
>TRBJ1-2|TRBV6-1|-
ASSEALGGGYGYT
>TRBJ2-7|TRBV28|-
ASSPRQESLSYYEQY
>TRBJ2-7|TRBV24-1|-
ATSPGRAYEQY
>TRBJ2-5|TRBV12-3/TRBV12-4|-
ASSLEVYRTQY
>TRBJ2-5|TRBV3-1|TRBD2
ASSRTRLEQY
>TRBJ1-1|TRBV4-2|-
ASSPAGHLNTEAF
>-|TRBV6-2/TRBV6-3|-
ASSYASDSPQETQF
>TRBJ1-2|TRBV6-1|-
ASSDNRIYGYT
>TRBJ2-4|TRBV12-3/TRBV12-4|-
ASSLSEDYGNIQY
>TRBJ2-1|TRBV7-9|-
ASSLSRNNEQF
>TRBJ2-3|TRBV3-1|-
ASSQVGVGEYTDTQY
>-|TRBV6-1|TRBD1
ASRHRPGGISYNEQY
>TRBJ2-1|TRBV3-1|TRBD2
ASSQVELAGGDPYNEQF
>TRBJ2-7|TRBV4-2|TRBD2
ASSQDLAGGQSYEQY
>TRBJ2-1|TRBV11-2|-
ASSPRIGWNEQF
>TRBJ2-7|TRBV5-1|-
ASRPSGLSSMEQY
>TRBJ2-2|TRBV5-1|-
ASSTQQGGAGELF
>TRBJ1-2|TRBV3-1|-
ASSQGPGAGYT
>TRBJ2-7|TRBV4-1|-
ASSHEGGEQY
>TRBJ2-1|TRBV4-2|TRBD2
ASSPGPGTSGRSNEQF
>TRBJ2-7|TRBV29-1|TRBD1
SGLDRDYEQY
>TRBJ1-5|TRBV20-1|-
SARKSNQPQH
>TRBJ2-1|TRBV6-5|TRBD1
ASSAWTGGYNEQF
>TRBJ2-7|TRBV4-2|-
ASSQELVGALDSYEQY
>TRBJ2-7|TRBV2|-
ASSESEAGVSFFSRSYEQY
>TRBJ2-3|TRBV4-1|-
ASSQDPGQTDTQY
>TRBJ1-2|TRBV7-8|TRBD1
ASSLTGEKYPLDYGYT
>-|TRBV6-2/TRBV6-3|-
ASSWDSDYNEQY
>TRBJ2-1|TRBV20-1|TRBD2
SARDRLAGGRNEQF
>TRBJ2-5|TRBV3-1|-
ASSQWGWETQY
>TRBJ1-2|TRBV10-3|-
AISEGSGIGYT
>TRBJ1-1|TRBV5-1|-
ASSNRVSAEAF
>TRBJ2-7|TRBV25-1|-
ASSEGVPSYEQY
>TRBJ2-7|TRBV7-2|TRBD2
ASSLTRTAGGEQY